This is a list of T cell receptor beta chains from one sample in a study of shared clonotypes between healthy human individuals. Produced via immunoSEQ multiplex PCR; TCRdb's table is partial and in-frame only. The table records 600,000 to 700,000 clones, 55% to 85% of them present only once. Sequenced material: memory CD4+ T cells sorted from blood. The receptors shown here come from a woman under 40 in good health. Both conserved end residues are part of each CDR3. The order of the fields is clone size, D gene, J gene, V gene, CDR3 protein, CDR3 DNA. A D gene is named only where the DNA matches it firmly. Size is stated for part of the rows, as once, few or many counts, or as a class when the clone is expanded.

.,.,TRBJ1-3,TRBV28,CAVRETVSGNTIYF,TGTGCCGTAAGGGAGACAGTCTCTGGAAACACCATATATTTT
.,TRBD2,TRBJ2-7,TRBV5-4,CASRLAGAGEQYF,TGTGCCTCAAGACTAGCGGGAGCAGGTGAGCAGTACTTC
once,.,TRBJ2-3,TRBV6-5,CASSYSGGITDTQYF,TGTGCCAGCAGTTACTCCGGGGGCATCACAGATACGCAGTATTTT
few,TRBD1,TRBJ1-2,TRBV28,CASSLRTGHWGYTF,TGTGCCAGCAGTTTAAGGACAGGGCATTGGGGCTACACCTTC
.,.,TRBJ2-7,TRBV6-5,CASSYSAGSDEQYF,TGTGCCAGCAGTTACTCGGCAGGGTCGGACGAGCAGTACTTC
.,.,TRBJ2-7,TRBV28,CASSYQIYEQYF,TGTGCCAGCAGTTACCAGATCTACGAGCAGTACTTC
few,.,TRBJ2-1,TRBV5-1,CASSLEPIGNPGCEQFF,TGCGCCAGCAGCTTGGAACCAATTGGAAATCCGGGGTGTGAGCAGTTCTTC
.,.,TRBJ2-7,TRBV2,CASSGSFSSYEQYF,TGTGCCAGCAGTGGCTCGTTTAGCTCCTACGAGCAGTACTTC
few,TRBD1,TRBJ2-2,TRBV19,CASRRPGQGGPGELFF,TGTGCCAGCCGAAGGCCGGGACAGGGGGGCCCCGGGGAGCTGTTTTTT
few,.,TRBJ2-7,TRBV2,CASSEGASYSYEQYF,TGTGCCAGCAGTGAAGGGGCGTCCTACTCCTACGAGCAGTACTTC
.,.,TRBJ2-5,TRBV7-2,CASSLESGRLWTETQYF,TGTGCCAGCAGCTTAGAATCGGGTAGGCTCTGGACGGAGACCCAGTACTTC
.,.,TRBJ1-1,TRBV6-1,CASNRLGGYKAFF,TGTGCCAGCAACCGCTTGGGGGGCTACAAAGCTTTCTTT
once,.,TRBJ2-5,TRBV19,CASSRARQETQYF,TGTGCCAGTAGCAGGGCCCGCCAAGAGACCCAGTACTTC
once,.,TRBJ2-7,TRBV27,CASTLRPRGGPYEQYF,TGTGCCAGCACCCTAAGACCCAGGGGAGGACCCTACGAGCAGTACTTC